This T cell receptor beta chain was identified in a study of T-cell memory formation after mild COVID-19. Study results and limitations: From day 15 to 85, contracting clones were balanced between CD4 and CD8, whereas later expanders leaned toward CD4+.

Germline CDR1 and CDR2: DFQATT and SNEGSKA (reference sequence). V shed 6 bases, J shed 4 bases, and the junction held 8 bases outside the gene matches. There are 14 residues in the CDR3. Sample barcodes and UMIs were carried by the TCR alpha and TCR beta cDNA libraries that 5'RACE generated with constant-segment primers. One entry per CDR3 protein results from TCRdb running MiXCR on the 5' RACE reads. The table includes about 360,000 distinct CDR3 sequences, 10% to 15% detected once. As concerns this clonotype: Its target is not known.

The chain couples TRBV20-1 to TRBJ1-4; 7 nucleotides match TRBD1. The sample was PBMCs or a T cell subset sorted from them (not recorded which). This TCR was sampled from a man between 18 and 29 years old who had mild COVID-19 (a few samples of this study predate the infection). Cell type and time point are not known. Here the CDR3 DNA reads TGCAGTGCAGTACGGGACAGCCTTAATGAAAAACTGTTTTTT. Translated, it gives CSAVRDSLNEKLFF.